This T cell receptor (beta chain) is from a study of vaccination effects on CD4 cells after COVID-19. Measured with immunoSEQ multiplex PCR; TCRdb has only the in-frame clones, and not every one. The profile covers 10,000 to 13,000 clones, with 74% appearing a single time and 20% to 30% taken by the ten largest. Viral peptide pool expansion of antigen-specific CD4+ T cells preceded sequencing in the ViraFEST assay. Scientists isolated CD4+ T cells after an approximately 10-day culture period ended. Trimming left V 0 bases short and J 5 bases short, with 7 bases between. The germline V gene encodes CDR1 SGHAT and CDR2 FQNNGV. The CDR3 consists of 13 residues. This clone was seen a handful of times. Its antigen is as yet unknown.

The sample here was CD4+ T cells from PBMCs cultured with HCoV-229E spike peptides, taken before COVID-19 vaccination. The source is a human donor who received a COVID-19 vaccine. This chain joins TRBV11-2 and TRBJ2-5, with D possibly being TRBD2 (5 bases). CDR3 amino acids: CASSLDTRETQYF. The CDR3 bases are TGTGCCAGCAGCTTAGATACTAGGGAGACCCAGTACTTC. Together with reference TRBV11-2 and TRBJ2-5, the CDR3 gives the full variable domain: EAGVAQSPRYKIIEKRQSVAFWCNPISGHATLYWYQQILGQGPKLLIQFQNNGVVDDSQLPKDRFSAERLKGVDSTLKIQPAKLEDSAVYLCASSLDTRETQYFGPGTRLLVL.